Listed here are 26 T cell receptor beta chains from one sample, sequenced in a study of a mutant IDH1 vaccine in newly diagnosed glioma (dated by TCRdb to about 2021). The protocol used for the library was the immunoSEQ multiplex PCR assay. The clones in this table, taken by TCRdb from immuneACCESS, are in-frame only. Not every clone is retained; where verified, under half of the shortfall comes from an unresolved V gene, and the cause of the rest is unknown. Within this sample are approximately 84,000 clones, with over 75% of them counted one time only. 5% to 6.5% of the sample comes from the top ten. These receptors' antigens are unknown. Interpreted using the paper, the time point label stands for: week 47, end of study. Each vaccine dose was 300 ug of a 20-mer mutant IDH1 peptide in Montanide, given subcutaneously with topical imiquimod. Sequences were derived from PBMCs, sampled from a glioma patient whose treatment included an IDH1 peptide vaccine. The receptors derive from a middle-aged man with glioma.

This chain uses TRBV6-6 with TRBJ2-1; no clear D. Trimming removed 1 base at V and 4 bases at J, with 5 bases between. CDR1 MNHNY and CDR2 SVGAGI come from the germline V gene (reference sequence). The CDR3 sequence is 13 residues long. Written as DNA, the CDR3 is TGTGCCAGCAGTTACTGGCTTTACAATGAGCAGTTCTTC. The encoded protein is CASSYWLYNEQFF.

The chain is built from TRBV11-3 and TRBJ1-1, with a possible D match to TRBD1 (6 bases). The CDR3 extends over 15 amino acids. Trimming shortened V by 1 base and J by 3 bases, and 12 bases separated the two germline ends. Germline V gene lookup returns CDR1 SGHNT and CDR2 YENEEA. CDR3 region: CASSLGGQRDTEAFF. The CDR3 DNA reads TGTGCCAGCAGCTTAGGGGGGCAACGAGACACTGAAGCTTTCTTT. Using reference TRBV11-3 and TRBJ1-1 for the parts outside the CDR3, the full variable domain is EAGVVQSPRYKIIEKKQPVAFWCNPISGHNTLYWYLQNLGQGPELLIRYENEEAVDDSQLPKDRFSAERLKGVDSTLKIQPAELGDSAVYLCASSLGGQRDTEAFFGQGTRLTVV.

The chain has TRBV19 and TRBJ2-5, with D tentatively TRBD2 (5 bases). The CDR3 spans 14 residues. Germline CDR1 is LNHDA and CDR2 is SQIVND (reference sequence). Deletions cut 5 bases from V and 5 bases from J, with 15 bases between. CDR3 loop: CASSSSGQRETQYF. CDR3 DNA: TGTGCCAGTAGTTCCTCGGGCCAGCGGGAGACCCAGTACTTC. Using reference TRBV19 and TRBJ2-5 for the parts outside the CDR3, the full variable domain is DGGITQSPKYLFRKEGQNVTLSCEQNLNHDAMYWYRQDPGQGLRLIYYSQIVNDFQKGDIAEGYSVSREKKESFPLTVTSAQKNPTAFYLCASSSSGQRETQYFGPGTRLLVL.

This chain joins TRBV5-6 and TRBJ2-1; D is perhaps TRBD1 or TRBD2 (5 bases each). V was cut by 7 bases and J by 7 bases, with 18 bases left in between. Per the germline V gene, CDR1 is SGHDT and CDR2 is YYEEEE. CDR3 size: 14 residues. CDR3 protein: CASGPGTLRNEQFF. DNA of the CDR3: TGTGCCAGCGGCCCCGGGACCCTCCGGAATGAGCAGTTCTTC.

CDR3 in amino acids: CASSLDLAGGPLQYF. In nucleotides, the CDR3 is TGTGCCAGCAGCTTAGACCTAGCGGGAGGGCCATTGCAGTACTTC. The gene calls are TRBV11-2 and TRBJ2-7, with TRBD2 identical over 12 bases. V was pared by 0 bases and J by 9 bases, with 6 bases of the junction left unmatched. Germline assignment: CDR1 SGHAT and CDR2 FQNNGV. The CDR3 is 15 amino acids.

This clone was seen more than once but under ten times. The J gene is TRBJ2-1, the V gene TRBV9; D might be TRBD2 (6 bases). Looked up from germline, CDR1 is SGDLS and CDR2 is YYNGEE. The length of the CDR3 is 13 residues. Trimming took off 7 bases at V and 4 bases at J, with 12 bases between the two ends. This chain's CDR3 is CASGDGGYNEQFF. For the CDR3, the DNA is TGTGCCAGCGGGGACGGGGGATACAATGAGCAGTTCTTC.

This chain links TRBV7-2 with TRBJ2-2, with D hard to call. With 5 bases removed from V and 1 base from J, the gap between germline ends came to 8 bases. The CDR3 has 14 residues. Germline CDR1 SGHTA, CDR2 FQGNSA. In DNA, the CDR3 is TGTGCCAGCAGCGGGTGGGGGAACACCGGGGAGCTGTTTTTT. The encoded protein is CASSGWGNTGELFF.

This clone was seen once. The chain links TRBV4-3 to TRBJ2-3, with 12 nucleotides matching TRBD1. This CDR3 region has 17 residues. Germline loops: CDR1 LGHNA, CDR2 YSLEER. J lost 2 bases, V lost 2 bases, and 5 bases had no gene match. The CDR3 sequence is CASSQLGQGAYTDTQYF. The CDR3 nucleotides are TGCGCCAGCAGCCAACTGGGACAGGGGGCTTACACAGATACGCAGTATTTT.

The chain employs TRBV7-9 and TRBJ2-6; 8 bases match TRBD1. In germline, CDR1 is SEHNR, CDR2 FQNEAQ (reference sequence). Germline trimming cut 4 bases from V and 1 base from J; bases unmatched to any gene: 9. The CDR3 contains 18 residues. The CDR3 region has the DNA TGTGCCAGCAGCTCCCGGACAGGGTTGGCTTCTGGGGCCAACGTCCTGACTTTC. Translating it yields CASSSRTGLASGANVLTF. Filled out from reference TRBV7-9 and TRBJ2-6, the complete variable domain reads DTGVSQNPRHKITKRGQNVTFRCDPISEHNRLYWYRQTLGQGPEFLTYFQNEAQLEKSRLLSDRFSAERPKGSFSTLEIQRTEQGDSAMYLCASSSRTGLASGANVLTFGAGSRLTVL.

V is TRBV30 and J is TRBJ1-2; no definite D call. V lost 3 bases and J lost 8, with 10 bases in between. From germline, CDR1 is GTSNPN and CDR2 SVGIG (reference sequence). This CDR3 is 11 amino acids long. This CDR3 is CAWRWTGGYTF. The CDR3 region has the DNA TGTGCCTGGAGATGGACCGGGGGCTACACCTTC. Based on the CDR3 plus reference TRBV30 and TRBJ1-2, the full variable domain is SQTIHQWPATLVQPVGSPLSLECTVEGTSNPNLYWYRQAAGRGLQLLFYSVGIGQISSEVPQNLSASRPQDRQFILSSKKLLLSDSGFYLCAWRWTGGYTFGSGTRLTVV.

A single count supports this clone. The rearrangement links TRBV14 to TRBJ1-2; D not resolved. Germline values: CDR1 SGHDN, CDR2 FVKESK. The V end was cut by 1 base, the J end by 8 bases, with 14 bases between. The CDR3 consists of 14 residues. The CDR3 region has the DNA TGTGCCAGCAGCCAAGGTAGCTGGGAGCGCGGCTACACCTTC. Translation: CASSQGSWERGYTF.

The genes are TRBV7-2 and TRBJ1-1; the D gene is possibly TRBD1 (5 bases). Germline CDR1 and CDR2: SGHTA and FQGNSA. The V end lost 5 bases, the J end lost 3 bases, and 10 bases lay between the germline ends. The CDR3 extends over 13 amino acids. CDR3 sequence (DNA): TGTGCCAGCAGCCCTCAGGGTGACACTGAAGCTTTCTTT. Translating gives CASSPQGDTEAFF.

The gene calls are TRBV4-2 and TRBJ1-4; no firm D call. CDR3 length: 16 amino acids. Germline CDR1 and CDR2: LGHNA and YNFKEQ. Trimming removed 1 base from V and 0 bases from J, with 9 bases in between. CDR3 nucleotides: TGTGCCAGCAGCCAAGTGGGAGGAGCAACTAATGAAAAACTGTTTTTT. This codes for CASSQVGGATNEKLFF.

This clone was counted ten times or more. The CDR3 region is CASSGGRERDQPQHF. Written as DNA, the CDR3 is TGTGCCAGCTCCGGAGGCAGGGAGAGGGATCAGCCCCAGCATTTT. The chain uses TRBV6-6 and TRBJ1-5, with a tentative D call TRBD1 (5 bases). CDR1 and CDR2 from the germline V gene are MNHNY and SVGAGI (reference sequence). The CDR3 contains 15 residues. V gave up 8 bases and J gave up 5 bases, with 19 bases separating them.

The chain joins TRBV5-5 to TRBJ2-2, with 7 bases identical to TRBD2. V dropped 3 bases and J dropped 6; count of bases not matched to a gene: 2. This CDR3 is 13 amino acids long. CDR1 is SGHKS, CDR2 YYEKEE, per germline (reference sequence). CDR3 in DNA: TGTGCCAGCAGCTCAACTAGCGCCGGGGAGCTGTTTTTT. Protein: CASSSTSAGELFF.

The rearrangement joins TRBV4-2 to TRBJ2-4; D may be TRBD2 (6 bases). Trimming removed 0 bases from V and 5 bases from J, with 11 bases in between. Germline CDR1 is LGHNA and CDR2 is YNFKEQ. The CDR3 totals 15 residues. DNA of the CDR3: TGTGCCAGCAGCCAAGAAGGGGTAGCGGAAAACATTCAGTACTTC. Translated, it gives CASSQEGVAENIQYF.

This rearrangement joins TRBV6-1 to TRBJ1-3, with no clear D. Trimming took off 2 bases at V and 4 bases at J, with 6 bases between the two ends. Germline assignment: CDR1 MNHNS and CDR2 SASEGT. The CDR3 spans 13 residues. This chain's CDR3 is CASSEMGGNTIYF. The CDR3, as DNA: TGTGCCAGCAGTGAAATGGGAGGAAACACCATATATTTT.

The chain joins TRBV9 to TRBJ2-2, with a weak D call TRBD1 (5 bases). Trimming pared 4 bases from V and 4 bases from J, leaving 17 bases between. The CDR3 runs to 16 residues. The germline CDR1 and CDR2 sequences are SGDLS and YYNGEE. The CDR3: CASSPGRGRSTGELFF. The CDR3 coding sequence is TGTGCCAGCAGCCCGGGTAGGGGAAGGAGCACCGGGGAGCTGTTTTTT.

CDR3 loop: CASSRPPGGTDTQYF. CDR3 DNA sequence: TGTGCCAGCAGCCGACCGCCGGGGGGCACAGATACGCAGTATTTT. J is TRBJ2-3 and V is TRBV7-9; TRBD2 is a possible D gene (6 bases). The length of the CDR3 is 15 residues. CDR1 is SEHNR, CDR2 FQNEAQ, per germline (reference sequence). The ends were cut back, 5 bases at V and 1 base at J, with 13 bases in the middle.

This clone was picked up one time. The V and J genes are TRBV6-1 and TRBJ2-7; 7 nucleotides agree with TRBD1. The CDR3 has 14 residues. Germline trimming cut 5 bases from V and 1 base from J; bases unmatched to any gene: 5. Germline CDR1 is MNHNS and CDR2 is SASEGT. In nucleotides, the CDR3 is TGTGCCAGCAGTACAGGGGTTGGATCCTACGAGCAGTACTTC. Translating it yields CASSTGVGSYEQYF.

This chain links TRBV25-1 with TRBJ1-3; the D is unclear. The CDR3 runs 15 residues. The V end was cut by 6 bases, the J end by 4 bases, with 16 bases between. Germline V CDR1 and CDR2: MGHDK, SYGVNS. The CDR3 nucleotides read TGTGCCAGCAGACCTCCGGGAGGCACAGGAAACACCATATATTTT. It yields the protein CASRPPGGTGNTIYF.

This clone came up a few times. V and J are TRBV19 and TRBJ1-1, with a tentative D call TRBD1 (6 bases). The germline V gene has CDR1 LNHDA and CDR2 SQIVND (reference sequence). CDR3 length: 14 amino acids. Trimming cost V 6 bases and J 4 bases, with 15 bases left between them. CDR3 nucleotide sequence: TGTGCCAGTAGATGGCGGGGGGCGGGCACTGAAGCTTTCTTT. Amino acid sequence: CASRWRGAGTEAFF.

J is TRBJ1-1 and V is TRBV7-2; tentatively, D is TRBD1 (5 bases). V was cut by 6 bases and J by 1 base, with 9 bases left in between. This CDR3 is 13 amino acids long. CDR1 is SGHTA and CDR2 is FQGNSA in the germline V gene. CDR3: CASRRDRNTEAFF. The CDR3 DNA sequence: TGTGCCAGCAGACGCGACAGGAACACTGAAGCTTTCTTT. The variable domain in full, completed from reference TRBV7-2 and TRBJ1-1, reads GAGVSQSPSNKVTEKGKDVELRCDPISGHTALYWYRQSLGQGLEFLIYFQGNSAPDKSGLPSDRFSAERTGGSVSTLTIQRTQQEDSAVYLCASRRDRNTEAFFGQGTRLTVV.

For the CDR3, the DNA is TGTGCCAGCACCCTACCGGGAGCCCTAGGGGGACGCTACACCTTC. This gives the protein CASTLPGALGGRYTF. This chain uses TRBV28 with TRBJ1-2; a possible D gene is TRBD1 (6 bases). V lost 7 bases and J 9 bases, leaving 24 bases between the germline ends. This CDR3 spans 15 amino acids. Germline values: CDR1 MDHEN, CDR2 SYDVKM.

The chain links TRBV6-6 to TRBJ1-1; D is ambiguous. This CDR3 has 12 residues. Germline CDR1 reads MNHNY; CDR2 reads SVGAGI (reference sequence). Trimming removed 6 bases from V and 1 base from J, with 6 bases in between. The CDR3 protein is CASSYTNTEAFF. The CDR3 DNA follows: TGTGCCAGCAGCTACACGAACACTGAAGCTTTCTTT.

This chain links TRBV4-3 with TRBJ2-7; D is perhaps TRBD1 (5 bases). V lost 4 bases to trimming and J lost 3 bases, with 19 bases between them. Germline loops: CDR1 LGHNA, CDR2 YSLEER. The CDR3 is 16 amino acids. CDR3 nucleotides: TGCGCCAGCAGCCTGGCCGCGGAAGGGGCGCTCTACGAGCAGTACTTC. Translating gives CASSLAAEGALYEQYF.